This T cell receptor beta chain was documented in a study of blood T cell repertoires in COVID-19. Study background: COVID-19 samples, acute and convalescent, were from the United States, Italy and Spain.

Trimming left V 1 base short and J 4 bases short, with 10 bases between. The CDR3 loop spans 14 amino acids. Germline V CDR1 and CDR2: MNHEY, SMNVEV (reference sequence). Only in-frame clones appear in the TCRdb table, and some are missing; sequencing was by immunoSEQ multiplex PCR. Of about 180,000 clones in the sample, roughly 77% were seen once. The clonotype originates from an elderly woman with COVID-19, enrolled during active disease. The sample was peripheral blood. The J gene is TRBJ1-2, the V gene TRBV27; the D is unclear. CDR3 in DNA: TGTGCCAGCAGTTTATATGGGGAGGGCTATGGCTACACCTTC. This gives the protein CASSLYGEGYGYTF.